This is a list of T cell receptor beta chains from one sample in a study of cytomegalovirus exposure and HLA in healthy donors. The method was immunoSEQ multiplex PCR; TCRdb's version includes in-frame clones alone and lacks a portion of them. The sample consists of about 160,000 clones, 82% of them appearing once. Sequences were obtained from PBMCs. Source of these receptors: a male donor in good health and CMV-seropositive. The CDR3 runs from the conserved cysteine through the conserved F or W. Fields, in order: clone size, D gene, J gene, V gene, CDR3 protein, CDR3 DNA. The D gene is left open where the match is weak. The listing skips clone size in some rows; elsewhere it reads once, few, many or a size class.

clone size: .; D gene: TRBD1; J gene: TRBJ2-7; V gene: TRBV4-3; CDR3 protein: CASSLETGTGVDEQYF; CDR3 DNA: TGCGCCAGCAGCCTTGAAACCGGGACAGGGGTAGACGAGCAGTACTTC
clone size: .; D gene: .; J gene: TRBJ1-1; V gene: TRBV7-2; CDR3 protein: CASSLPLDRRNTEAFF; CDR3 DNA: TGTGCCAGCAGCCTACCCCTAGACAGAAGGAACACTGAAGCTTTCTTT
clone size: .; D gene: TRBD2; J gene: TRBJ2-7; V gene: TRBV7-8; CDR3 protein: CASSLGLEPYEQYF; CDR3 DNA: TGTGCCAGCAGCTTGGGACTAGAGCCCTACGAGCAGTACTTC
clone size: .; D gene: TRBD1; J gene: TRBJ1-1; V gene: TRBV7-2; CDR3 protein: CASSLDRTTEAFF; CDR3 DNA: TGTGCCAGCAGCCTGGACAGGACCACTGAAGCTTTCTTT
clone size: .; D gene: .; J gene: TRBJ2-7; V gene: TRBV6-4; CDR3 protein: CASSDSRCGEQYF; CDR3 DNA: TGTGCCAGCAGTGACTCACGGTGTGGTGAGCAGTACTTC
clone size: .; D gene: .; J gene: TRBJ1-1; V gene: TRBV7-9; CDR3 protein: CASSSGLRTRTEAFF; CDR3 DNA: TGTGCCAGCAGCTCCGGACTTCGTACGAGGACTGAAGCTTTCTTT
clone size: .; D gene: TRBD2; J gene: TRBJ2-7; V gene: TRBV10-3; CDR3 protein: CAVSSGEAYEQYF; CDR3 DNA: TGTGCCGTCTCTAGCGGGGAAGCCTACGAGCAGTACTTC
clone size: .; D gene: TRBD2; J gene: TRBJ2-5; V gene: TRBV27; CDR3 protein: CASSLSIGGSRKTQYF; CDR3 DNA: TGTGCCAGCAGTTTATCGATCGGCGGGAGCAGGAAGACCCAGTACTTC
clone size: once; D gene: TRBD1; J gene: TRBJ1-1; V gene: TRBV10-3; CDR3 protein: CAISLGQGDTEAFF; CDR3 DNA: TGTGCCATCAGTTTGGGACAGGGGGACACTGAAGCTTTCTTT
clone size: .; D gene: .; J gene: TRBJ1-1; V gene: TRBV11-3; CDR3 protein: CASSPNPDMGASEAFF; CDR3 DNA: TGTGCCAGCAGCCCCAACCCAGACATGGGGGCCTCTGAAGCTTTCTTT
clone size: .; D gene: TRBD1; J gene: TRBJ2-7; V gene: TRBV30; CDR3 protein: CAWGRGSEQYF; CDR3 DNA: TGTGCCTGGGGCAGGGGGTCCGAGCAGTACTTC
clone size: .; D gene: .; J gene: TRBJ2-7; V gene: TRBV7-9; CDR3 protein: CASTLTGGRYEQYF; CDR3 DNA: TGTGCCAGCACCTTGACCGGGGGACGCTACGAGCAGTACTTC
clone size: once; D gene: TRBD1; J gene: TRBJ1-1; V gene: TRBV18; CDR3 protein: CASSRDRQNTEAFF; CDR3 DNA: TGTGCCAGCTCTAGGGACAGGCAGAACACTGAAGCTTTCTTT
clone size: .; D gene: .; J gene: TRBJ2-2; V gene: TRBV5-4; CDR3 protein: CAKGTAGGTGELFF; CDR3 DNA: TGTGCCAAAGGGACAGCCGGGGGCACCGGGGAGCTGTTTTTT
clone size: .; D gene: TRBD1; J gene: TRBJ1-1; V gene: TRBV30; CDR3 protein: CAWTTGSNTEAFF; CDR3 DNA: TGTGCCTGGACGACAGGGTCGAACACTGAAGCTTTCTTT
clone size: .; D gene: TRBD2; J gene: TRBJ2-5; V gene: TRBV7-2; CDR3 protein: CASSLQREGATQYF; CDR3 DNA: TGTGCCAGCAGCTTGCAGCGGGAGGGAGCGACCCAGTACTTC
clone size: once; D gene: TRBD1; J gene: TRBJ2-7; V gene: TRBV6-1; CDR3 protein: CASSEGVTGRIGYEQYF; CDR3 DNA: TGTGCCAGCAGTGAAGGGGTGACAGGGCGTATAGGATACGAGCAGTACTTC
clone size: .; D gene: TRBD2; J gene: TRBJ2-1; V gene: TRBV11-3; CDR3 protein: CASSTWTSLEQFF; CDR3 DNA: TGTGCCAGCAGCACCTGGACTAGCCTTGAGCAGTTCTTC
clone size: .; D gene: .; J gene: TRBJ2-5; V gene: TRBV30; CDR3 protein: CAWSLGGGRETQYF; CDR3 DNA: TGTGCCTGGAGCCTAGGGGGGGGCAGAGAGACCCAGTACTTC
clone size: once; D gene: .; J gene: TRBJ2-2; V gene: TRBV9; CDR3 protein: CASSDDRQNTGELFF; CDR3 DNA: TGTGCCAGCAGCGACGACAGGCAGAACACCGGGGAGCTGTTTTTT
clone size: few; D gene: .; J gene: TRBJ2-1; V gene: TRBV30; CDR3 protein: CAWSMWGGPTGEQFF; CDR3 DNA: TGTGCCTGGAGTATGTGGGGGGGCCCTACAGGTGAGCAGTTCTTC
clone size: .; D gene: TRBD1; J gene: TRBJ1-1; V gene: TRBV14; CDR3 protein: CASSLRDRGAGTEAFF; CDR3 DNA: TGTGCCAGCAGCCTCCGGGACAGGGGTGCGGGCACTGAAGCTTTCTTT
clone size: .; D gene: .; J gene: TRBJ2-2; V gene: TRBV19; CDR3 protein: CASTLSGMNTGELFF; CDR3 DNA: TGTGCCAGTACCCTAAGCGGTATGAACACCGGGGAGCTGTTTTTT
clone size: .; D gene: .; J gene: TRBJ1-2; V gene: TRBV5-1; CDR3 protein: CASSLTGPLRDRNYGYTF; CDR3 DNA: TGCGCCAGCAGCTTGACAGGTCCCTTAAGAGACCGAAACTATGGCTACACCTTC
clone size: .; D gene: .; J gene: TRBJ2-7; V gene: TRBV7-2; CDR3 protein: CASSLVSAGASSYEQYF; CDR3 DNA: TGTGCCAGCAGCTTAGTCTCGGCGGGGGCTAGCTCCTACGAGCAGTACTTC
clone size: .; D gene: TRBD1; J gene: TRBJ1-2; V gene: TRBV7-6; CDR3 protein: CASSNRQGMSGYTF; CDR3 DNA: TGTGCCAGCAGCAATCGACAGGGGATGTCTGGCTACACCTTC